This T cell receptor beta chain was sequenced during a study of blood T cells in healthy people across ages. The V end was cut by 7 bases, the J end by 7 bases, with 10 bases between. The CDR3 has 12 residues. With a J-beta primer mix and a sample-barcoded 5' primer, a second PCR ran 7 to 11 cycles. All cDNA molecules were each tagged by a template-switch adaptor with 12 random nucleotides. TCRdb reanalysed the 5' RACE reads using MiXCR and keeps one entry per CDR3 protein. The data contain about 560,000 distinct CDR3 sequences, around 27% of them seen just once; the ten biggest clones take up over 3.5%. Each sample gave at least 6.5 million isolated PBMCs. These data also formed part of another study, on T cells of mothers and their children. This second study says: Sequencing returned over 8.5 million TCR beta CDR3 reads per mother and about 2.9 million per child.

This TCR came from a boy aged 2-9 years in good health. The rearrangement links TRBV12-3 or TRBV12-4 to TRBJ2-2; D is perhaps TRBD2 (5 bases). Sequences were obtained from blood. The CDR3 sequence: CASTPAGGELFF. The CDR3 DNA is TGTGCCAGCACCCCGGCGGGCGGGGAGCTGTTTTTT.